Below are 26 T cell receptor beta chains sequenced from a single sample in a study of regulatory T cells in long-lasting Graves disease. Time point indicated: newly diagnosed GD, antithyroid drugs for less than 3 months. Extracted PBMC RNA gave rise to the TCR library. In building TCR beta libraries, iRepertoire HTBI primers were used together with Arm-PCR of CDR3 regions. TCRdb reanalysed the multiplex PCR reads using MiXCR and keeps one entry per CDR3 protein. The data hold around 500,000 distinct CDR3 sequences, with about 14% observed a single time. These data also formed part of another study, on T cells in Graves' hyperthyroidism and ophthalmopathy.

The sequencing here drew on peripheral blood mononuclear cells (PBMCs), taken at new diagnosis, from a patient treated with antithyroid drugs. The receptors shown here come from a young man with Graves disease.

This clonotype was seen ten or more times. The chain carries TRBV5-1 and TRBJ2-7; D unclear. With 0 bases removed from V and 3 bases from J, the gap between germline ends came to 10 bases. Germline CDR1 reads SGHRS; CDR2 reads YFSETQ. The CDR3 is 14 residues long. CDR3 in amino acids: CASSLESADYEQYF. The DNA for the CDR3 is TGCGCCAGCAGCTTGGAGTCGGCCGACTACGAGCAGTACTTC. Looking up the rest from reference TRBV5-1 and TRBJ2-7 gives the full variable domain: KAGVTQTPRYLIKTRGQQVTLSCSPISGHRSVSWYQQTPGQGLQFLFEYFSETQRNKGNFPGRFSGRQFSNSRSEMNVSTLELGDSALYLCASSLESADYEQYFGPGTRLTVT.

V gene TRBV18 combines with J gene TRBJ1-1; D is uncertain. The V and J ends lost 3 bases and 4 bases respectively, with 24 bases between them. Germline values: CDR1 KGHSH, CDR2 LQKENI. The CDR3 has 18 residues. The chain's CDR3 is CASSPYVGTYLKSTEAFF. For the CDR3, the DNA is TGTGCCAGCTCACCTTACGTGGGCACCTACCTAAAGAGCACTGAAGCTTTCTTT.

Ten or more counts support this clonotype. The genes are TRBV28 and TRBJ1-1; no firm D call. The V gene's germline CDR1 is MDHEN and CDR2 SYDVKM. The length of the CDR3 is 12 residues. Between the trimmed V and J ends, which lost 7 bases and 1 base, there was a span of 7 bases. The CDR3 spells CASKIGNTEAFF. CDR3 DNA sequence: TGTGCCAGCAAGATAGGGAACACTGAAGCTTTCTTT.

Only a few counts were recorded for this clonotype. This chain uses TRBV12-3 or TRBV12-4 with TRBJ2-5, with TRBD2 as a possible D gene (6 bases). CDR3 length equals 14 residues. Trimming shortened V by 6 bases and J by 3 bases, and 14 bases separated the two germline ends. The DNA for the CDR3 is TGTGCCAGCAGCGGGACGGGACTTAAAGAGACCCAGTACTTC. Translating it yields CASSGTGLKETQYF.

This clonotype was recorded many times. The CDR3 here is CAINQGANNEQFF. CDR3 bases: TGTGCCATCAACCAGGGGGCCAACAATGAGCAGTTCTTC. The V call is TRBV10-3, the J call TRBJ2-1; 8 positions match TRBD1. Germline V gives CDR1 ENHRY, CDR2 SYGVKD. Germline trimming cut 7 bases from V and 5 bases from J; bases unmatched to any gene: 4. The CDR3 runs to 13 residues.

J is TRBJ2-4 and V is TRBV20-1; 9 bases are shared with TRBD2. The CDR3 contains 15 residues. Germline-derived CDR1 and CDR2 are DFQATT and SNEGSKA (reference sequence). With V trimmed by 4 bases and J by 6 bases, 10 bases remained unmatched. The DNA of the CDR3 is TGCAGTGCTACGAAGGGTCAGCGGGAGGTAAACATTCAGTACTTC. Amino acids: CSATKGQREVNIQYF.

This clonotype was seen at least ten times. The CDR3 here is CASSYRHTQYF. In nucleotides, the CDR3 is TGTGCCAGCAGTTACCGCCATACGCAGTATTTT. This chain connects TRBV6-2 or TRBV6-3 to TRBJ2-3; D not certain. Trimming removed 2 bases from V and 7 bases from J, with 4 bases in between. The CDR3 is made up of 11 amino acids. In germline, CDR1 is MNHEY, CDR2 SVGEGT.

This clonotype came up a few times. The genes are TRBV5-1 and TRBJ2-7, with no clear D. Deletions cut 6 bases from V and 4 bases from J, with 20 bases between. The germline V gene encodes CDR1 SGHRS and CDR2 YFSETQ. This CDR3 is built from 15 residues. Written as DNA, the CDR3 is TGCGCCAGCATGTGGGGTTACTCCCTCGGGTACGAGCAGTACTTC. Translating it yields CASMWGYSLGYEQYF.

Of note for this clonotype: A much larger clone differs by one base, so this may be a read error. The chain has TRBV6-2 or TRBV6-3 and TRBJ2-7; 10 bases agree with TRBD2. This CDR3 is 15 amino acids long. CDR1 is MNHEY, CDR2 SVGEGT, per germline. CDR3 loop: CASSYAPSGSNEQCF. The CDR3 DNA sequence: TGTGCCAGCAGTTACGCGCCTAGCGGGAGTAACGAGCAGTGCTTC.

This clonotype was counted at least ten times. The chain recombines TRBV6-2 or TRBV6-3 with TRBJ1-5, with a weak D call TRBD1 (5 bases). The CDR3 runs to 16 residues. The germline V and J ends were trimmed by 7 bases and 1 base, with 17 bases remaining between them. Germline assignment: CDR1 MNHEY and CDR2 SVGEGT. In DNA, the CDR3 is TGTGCCAGCAAAGAGGTTGGCAGGGAGAGCAATCAGCCCCAGCATTTT. It yields the protein CASKEVGRESNQPQHF.

This clonotype was picked up a small number of times. This chain connects TRBV7-2 to TRBJ2-7, with TRBD2 matching 10 bases. The V segment lost 0 bases and the J segment 4 bases; nucleotides outside the gene matches: 6. Germline CDR1 is SGHTA and CDR2 is FQGNSA. CDR3 size: 16 residues. The CDR3 reads CASSLASSGRAYEQYF. The CDR3 DNA is TGTGCCAGCAGCTTAGCGTCTAGCGGGAGAGCGTACGAGCAGTACTTC. The complete variable domain, with remaining parts taken from reference TRBV7-2 and TRBJ2-7, reads GAGVSQSPSNKVTEKGKDVELRCDPISGHTALYWYRQSLGQGLEFLIYFQGNSAPDKSGLPSDRFSAERTGGSVSTLTIQRTQQEDSAVYLCASSLASSGRAYEQYFGPGTRLTVT.

This clonotype was observed many times. The chain combines TRBV12-3 or TRBV12-4 with TRBJ2-1; D not certain. CDR3 length: 15 amino acids. V lost 3 bases, J lost 1 base, and 10 bases lay in between. The CDR3: CASSFPEKSYNEQFF. For the CDR3, the DNA is TGTGCCAGCAGTTTCCCAGAAAAGTCCTACAATGAGCAGTTCTTC.

This clonotype occurred a few times. The V and J genes are TRBV7-9 and TRBJ2-3; D unclear. The CDR3 has 16 residues. The germline V gene has CDR1 SEHNR and CDR2 FQNEAQ (reference sequence). V lost 1 base and J lost 1, with 12 bases in between. CDR3 coding DNA: TGTGCCAGCAGCTTAGAGGAGCGCTGGGGCACAGATACGCAGTATTTT. Its protein is CASSLEERWGTDTQYF.

This clonotype occurred many times. This chain connects TRBV11-2 to TRBJ2-1; D remains ambiguous. From germline, CDR1 is SGHAT and CDR2 FQNNGV. Trimming took off 0 bases at V and 15 bases at J, with 12 bases between the two ends. The length of the CDR3 is 12 residues. The CDR3 coding sequence is TGTGCCAGCAGCTTAGAGGCTGCCAATTCGTTCTTC. Translating it yields CASSLEAANSFF.

J is TRBJ2-3 and V is TRBV29-1; 10 nucleotides line up with TRBD2. Germline V gene lookup returns CDR1 SQVTM and CDR2 ANQGSEA. The CDR3 sequence is 16 residues long. J was trimmed by 2 bases and V by 7 bases; bases with no gene match: 12. In nucleotides, the CDR3 is TGCAGCGCAAGCACCGGGACTAGCGCTTTCACAGATACGCAGTATTTT. This sequence encodes CSASTGTSAFTDTQYF.

The chain joins TRBV11-2 to TRBJ2-1; TRBD2 matches 13 bases. V was pared by 5 bases and J by 7 bases, with 8 bases of the junction left unmatched. Germline CDR1 reads SGHAT; CDR2 reads FQNNGV. This CDR3 spans 16 amino acids. CDR3 sequence: CASSERTSGSVNEQFF. The CDR3 DNA sequence: TGTGCCAGCAGCGAGCGGACTAGCGGGAGTGTGAATGAGCAGTTCTTC. The full variable domain, its missing parts supplied by reference TRBV11-2 and TRBJ2-1, is EAGVAQSPRYKIIEKRQSVAFWCNPISGHATLYWYQQILGQGPKLLIQFQNNGVVDDSQLPKDRFSAERLKGVDSTLKIQPAKLEDSAVYLCASSERTSGSVNEQFFGPGTRLTVL.

For this clonotype: A much larger clone lies one base from this, so it may be a read error. This chain uses TRBV10-3 with TRBJ2-7, with unresolved D. CDR1 ENHRY and CDR2 SYGVKD come from the germline V gene. This CDR3 spans 11 amino acids. The CDR3 bases are TGTGCCGTCAGTAAGTTACACGAGCAGTACTTC. It is translated as CAVSKLHEQYF.

This clonotype was seen at least ten times. V gene TRBV5-1 combines with J gene TRBJ2-6; the D is unclear. This CDR3 is built from 15 residues. Germline CDR1 SGHRS, CDR2 YFSETQ. With 5 bases removed from V and 0 bases from J, the gap between germline ends came to 9 bases. Here the CDR3 reads CASRTDLSGANVLTF. DNA for the CDR3: TGCGCCAGCAGAACTGACCTCTCTGGGGCCAACGTCCTGACTTTC.

The chain uses TRBV10-3 and TRBJ2-7; possibly TRBD2 for D (5 bases). V was shortened by 5 bases and J by 0 bases, with 14 bases between the two germline ends. Germline CDR1 reads ENHRY; CDR2 reads SYGVKD. CDR3 length: 15 residues. The CDR3 DNA reads TGTGCCATCAGTATAGGACTGGATCCCTCCTACGAGCAGTACTTC. Protein sequence: CAISIGLDPSYEQYF.

This clonotype was detected many times. The rearrangement uses TRBV12-3 or TRBV12-4 and TRBJ2-1, with 12 bases lining up with TRBD2. CDR3 length: 18 amino acids. Trimming took 7 bases from V and 2 from J; bases not matched to a gene: 12. As DNA, the CDR3 is TGTGCCAGCACTTTGACAGGGGGACTAGCGGGCACCTACAATGAGCAGTTCTTC. It specifies CASTLTGGLAGTYNEQFF.

This clonotype was detected many times. V gene TRBV29-1 combines with J gene TRBJ1-1; possible D gene TRBD1, 5 bases. Trimming removed 6 bases from V and 7 bases from J, with 15 bases in between. The CDR3 has 12 amino acids. Germline lookup yields CDR1 SQVTM and CDR2 ANQGSEA. The CDR3 nucleotides read TGCAGCGTCCTAGAGAGGGGAGATGAAGCTTTCTTT. It yields the protein CSVLERGDEAFF. The whole variable domain, filled in from reference TRBV29-1 and TRBJ1-1, reads SAVISQKPSRDICQRGTSLTIQCQVDSQVTMMFWYRQQPGQSLTLIATANQGSEATYESGFVIDKFPISRPNLTFSTLTVSNMSPEDSSIYLCSVLERGDEAFFGQGTRLTVV.

This clonotype was detected ten times or more. The J gene is TRBJ2-6, the V gene TRBV27; TRBD1 matches at 9 bases. V shed 1 base and J 0 bases; nucleotides not matched to a gene: 4. CDR1 and CDR2 (germline): MNHEY, SMNVEV (reference sequence). The CDR3 is made up of 18 amino acids. CDR3 bases: TGTGCCAGCAGTTTATACACAGGGGGCAACTCTGGGGCCAACGTCCTGACTTTC. Amino acids: CASSLYTGGNSGANVLTF.

The CDR3 protein is CASSEKTGGNNEQFF. The CDR3 DNA is TGTGCCAGCAGTGAAAAGACAGGGGGTAACAATGAGCAGTTCTTC. The rearrangement joins TRBV3-1 to TRBJ2-1; 9 nucleotides agree with TRBD1. Germline CDR1 and CDR2: LGHDT and YNNKEL (reference sequence). The J segment lost 5 bases and the V segment lost 6 bases, leaving 8 bases of the junction unmatched. The CDR3 is 15 amino acids.

DNA for the CDR3: TGCAGTGCTAGAGATTGGCACAGACCCTACACCTTC. Amino acids: CSARDWHRPYTF. The chain joins TRBV20-1 to TRBJ1-2, with D unclear. Trimming took 0 bases from V and 10 from J, leaving 12 bases between them. Per germline, CDR1 DFQATT and CDR2 SNEGSKA (reference sequence). The CDR3 covers 12 residues.

This clonotype was detected ten times or more. This rearrangement joins TRBV20-1 to TRBJ2-7; tentatively, D is TRBD1 (6 bases). V was trimmed by 1 base and J by 5 bases, leaving 9 bases between them. Germline-derived CDR1 and CDR2 are DFQATT and SNEGSKA (reference sequence). The CDR3 contains 12 residues. The CDR3 loop is CSARARGDEQYF. CDR3 in DNA: TGCAGTGCTAGAGCCAGGGGAGACGAGCAGTACTTC.

V gene TRBV13 combines with J gene TRBJ1-6; possible D gene TRBD1, 5 bases. This CDR3 contains 16 residues. The germline CDR1 and CDR2 sequences are PRHDT and FYEKMQ (reference sequence). V was cut by 2 bases and J by 6 bases, with 14 bases left in between. The CDR3 DNA sequence: TGTGCCAGCAGCTTATCCCCCGGGGCTGTTAATTCACCCCTCCACTTT. It codes for CASSLSPGAVNSPLHF.